Sequencing of this TCR beta chain was carried out in a study of blood T cell repertoires in COVID-19 (dated by TCRdb to 2020 to 2021). Regarding the complete study: Samples covering the acute and convalescent phases of COVID-19 were provided by collaborators in the United States, Italy and Spain. The prospective study material was composed of cDNA or gDNA derived from T cells, B-cell-depleted T cells, or PBMCs. Deeply sampled blood TCRbeta repertoires from subjects exposed to, actively infected with, or recovered from COVID-19 were included in the dataset. The repertoires were released in a freely available public database meant as a resource for research on the immune response to SARS-CoV-2. Samples were obtained from the ongoing ImmuneRACE study (first 160 participants) and from some 1,200 subjects provided by 6 global collaborators. Sample metadata almost always included a de-identified subject ID, COVID-19 status, age in years and sex. Where HLA class I and class II types were available, the types were taken from metadata supplied by the sample provider, not from assay-based typing.

V is clipped by 0 bases and J by 5 bases, and the sequence between their germline boundaries is 10 bases long. The germline V gene yields MGHDK for CDR1 and SYGVNS for CDR2. Inclusive of the bounding cysteine and phenylalanine, the CDR3 is 14 residues long. The only DNA kept is the CDR3, 42 bases in frame from the first base. The immunoSEQ Assay, a bias-controlled multiplex PCR, was used to amplify TCRbeta CDR3 regions from genomic DNA. As for the original processing: The number of nucleated cells in each sample was estimated by amplification of reference gene primers within the assay. Sequence reads were collapsed and filtered to measure the absolute abundance of every unique TCRbeta CDR3 rearrangement. For each sample, productive Simpson clonality was calculated as the square root of Simpson's diversity index across productive rearrangements. TCRdb took this table from immuneACCESS and kept in-frame rearrangements with V and J called. Such tables lack part of the clones; where checked against another copy, unresolved V genes explain under half of the gap, and the rest is unexplained. Clone size and the V and J calls come from that table; the DNA yielded D and trimming. The sample records fewer than 250,000 clones, around 82% of which are singletons. Over 3.5% of the sample comes from the top ten.

In regard to this clone: It lacks a known antigen. No much larger clonotype is one base removed from it; base qualities were not supplied.

Overall study results and their limits: Clinical and demographic metadata were provided uncurated, with the amount varying by source and participant.

Collaborating institutions collected whole blood in K2EDTA tubes following their own protocols. Collaborator samples were shipped for TCRbeta analysis as frozen whole blood, isolated PBMCs, or DNA extracted from either sample type. The TCR sequence derives from a woman aged 70-85 years with acute or convalescent COVID-19. Material for sequencing was peripheral blood. The chain is encoded by TRBV25-1 joined to TRBJ1-1; TRBD1 could be the D gene, as 5 bases match. CDR3 sequence: CASSEYSGRTEAFF. The bases are TGTGCCAGCAGTGAATATTCAGGGAGGACTGAAGCTTTCTTT.